This TCR beta chain derives from a study of blood T cells in healthy people across ages (dated by TCRdb to the mid-2010s). A note on the overall study: In model experiments, roughly one uniquely barcoded TCR beta cDNA molecule per two T cells was captured by template switching. The study measured age-related changes in TCR beta repertoire diversity using deep sequencing normalized with unique cDNA molecular identifiers. The donors were divided into four age groups: young (average approximately 17 years), middle-aged (almost 40), aged (about 60) and long-lived (roughly 82). The study analyzed two additional independent replicas of 1 million unique cDNA reads from the same blood draw for two donors, one aged 18 to 30 and one aged 80 or older. The investigation overall reported the following: The CMV infection status of donors was not known, potentially confounding age-related changes in expanded clonotypes. Total diversity estimates from one million sequenced T cells were considered lower bounds and underestimates. The percentage of naive T cells measured by flow cytometry correlated strongly with observed TCR beta diversity. Conclusive comparison of naive and antigen-experienced compartments was prevented by the profiling of bulk unsorted PBMCs. Observed TCR beta diversity per million T cells fell roughly linearly with age, and a significant reduction was already apparent by age roughly 40. The long-lived group showed more naive CD4+ T cells, fewer expanded clones and increased TCR diversity than the aged group, suggesting age selection.

The library was prepared using 5' RACE. The listed sequencing device is Illumina HiSeq 2500. The second PCR ran for roughly 7 to 12 cycles and used a J-beta primer mix along with a sample-barcoded 5' primer. Each TCR beta cDNA molecule received a unique molecular identifier from a template-switch 5' adaptor carrying 12 random nucleotides. Each sample yielded at least 3 million CDR3-containing paired-end reads. First-strand cDNA was synthesized from all RNA with the Mint cDNA synthesis kit, primed by a TRBC-specific oligonucleotide. All cDNA was treated with uracil-DNA glycosylase and then went through a first 18-cycle PCR with the universal primers M1SS and BC2_uni_R. As for the original processing: Each sample was normalized by randomly selecting 1 million high-quality reads, each carrying a distinct molecular identifier. Reads sharing molecular identifiers were discarded rather than binned into consensus sequences. CDR3 identification, clonotype clustering and error correction used MiTCR with a Q25 quality threshold and the strictest error-elimination algorithm. A nonparametric unseen species model using Euler transformation provided a lower-bound estimate of total TCR beta diversity. TCRdb cleaned the public reads at Q25 with fastp, built clones with MiXCR and kept in-frame beta chains. Every entry covers one CDR3 protein and lists the most common genes and DNA from its rows. These V and J calls rely on TCRdb rather than the paper's analysis. Counted in this sample were 900,000 to 950,000 distinct CDR3 sequences; roughly 28% of them appeared once. Roughly 10% of the sample goes to the ten largest clones.

The roughly 42 donors, aged about 6 to 100 years, were systemically healthy Caucasian individuals from Russia. Each donor gave approximately 9.3 milliliters of peripheral blood, collected into EDTA-treated Vacutainer tubes. Ficoll-Paque density-gradient centrifugation was used to isolate PBMCs, with at least 6 million obtained per sample. Trizol reagent was used to extract total RNA from the PBMCs, yielding at least 5.5 micrograms per sample. For every donor, an aliquot of PBMCs went through flow cytometry to measure the percentages of naive CD45RAhigh/CD27high T cells. Reading the germline V gene gives CDR1 WSHSY and CDR2 SAAADI. For this chain, trimming is 2 bases at the V end and 5 bases at the J end, and the number of junction bases without a gene match is 8. From cysteine to phenylalanine, the CDR3 is 16 amino acids long. This entry keeps only the CDR3 DNA: 48 bases, framed from base 1. In the case of this clonotype: What this receptor recognizes is not known. A much larger clone is a single base away; this may be a read error.

These records were also assigned to another study, of T cells of mothers and their children. The second study reports: Nine systemically healthy Caucasian individuals, comprising three mothers and their six children, were included as donors. cDNA synthesis used all of the extracted RNA, with 1.5 ug of RNA in each 15 ul reaction. Sample barcodes and 2-4 random nucleotides were added via the M1S primer in the second PCR. Over 8 million TCR beta CDR3 reads were obtained for each mother, and approximately 2.9 million reads were obtained for each child. In both related and unrelated pairs, thymic selection shapes the output of TCR recombination in a similar way, with inherited differences having only a minor effect. Normalized repertoire overlap was always found to be slightly, but never significantly, higher in related mother-child pairs than in unrelated mother-child pairs. No persistent microchimeric T cell clones were found, with a detection sensitivity of roughly 100 clones per million clonotypes. To look for features that set related mother-child pairs apart from unrelated individuals, the researchers ran deep NGS to compare the TCR beta repertoires of mothers and children. Mothers averaged approximately 41 +/- 4 years of age and children averaged about 10 +/- 4 years. After adapter ligation was performed with NEBNext reagents, the libraries were sequenced on an Illumina HiSeq 2000 with 100+100 nt paired-end reads. To prevent cross-contamination, the mother and child libraries were prepared a month apart and were sequenced in separate runs. For each donor, between about 450,000 and 2,300,000 distinct TCR beta clonotypes were identified. Naive TCR beta clonotypes were estimated from low-frequency clonotypes matched to each donor's FACS-determined naive share, without sorting.

Rearrangement joined TRBV10-2 to TRBJ1-5; TRBD1 fits 8 bases in the junction. This TCR was recovered from a woman between 35 and 50 years old in good health. The sample was blood. The nucleotide sequence is TGCGCCAGCAGTGAGATCGGACAGGGTAGGGATCAGCCCCAGCATTTT. Its product reads: CASSEIGQGRDQPQHF.